The entry that follows covers one T cell receptor beta chain sequence. Its specificity is unknown. The data are from a study of identical twins. TCRdb processed the 5' RACE reads anew with MiXCR; each CDR3 protein has one entry. The sample includes about 240,000 distinct CDR3 sequences, approximately 7.3% seen only once; the top ten take over 5%. General study findings and limits: Out-of-frame alpha sequences common to twins exhibited an excess of low generation probability.

These records were also assigned to another study, of yellow fever vaccine responses in identical twins.

The sequenced sample was CD8+ T cells sorted from blood. The sequence came from a woman younger than 35 in good health.

The CDR3 nucleotides are TGTGCCAGCAGCCTAGGGCACCTCTACAATGAGCAGTTCTTC. Translated: CASSLGHLYNEQFF. The V call is TRBV5-5, the J call TRBJ2-1; D is ambiguous. Germline V gene sequence: CDR1 SGHKS, CDR2 YYEKEE (reference sequence). V gave up 4 bases and J gave up 3 bases, with 11 bases separating them. CDR3 length: 14 amino acids.